This entry lists 2 T cell receptor beta chains sequenced from one sample in a study of blood T cell repertoires in COVID-19. Clones were sequenced by immunoSEQ multiplex PCR, and TCRdb holds only the in-frame ones, with some missing. Of under 150,000 clones listed, 70% to 90% are singletons. The sequencing sample was made of peripheral blood. Receptor source: a man aged 25 to 40 with acute or convalescent COVID-19.

This chain joins TRBV27 and TRBJ1-5, with unresolved D. Germline assignment: CDR1 MNHEY and CDR2 SMNVEV (reference sequence). This CDR3 contains 16 residues. V lost 3 bases and J 5 bases, leaving 17 bases between the germline ends. Here the CDR3 DNA reads TGTGCCAGCAGTTTCAGCAGTTTATTGAGGGATCAGCCCCAGCATTTT. This translates into CASSFSSLLRDQPQHF.

This chain links TRBV5-1 with TRBJ2-7, with 11 bases that match TRBD2. The ends lost 4 bases at V and 0 bases at J; junction bases unmatched: 9. Germline V gene lookup returns CDR1 SGHRS and CDR2 YFSETQ. The CDR3 has 17 residues. The CDR3 nucleotides are TGCGCCAGCAGCCCGGCGGCTAGCGGGGGGAACTCCTACGAGCAGTACTTC. Its translation: CASSPAASGGNSYEQYF.